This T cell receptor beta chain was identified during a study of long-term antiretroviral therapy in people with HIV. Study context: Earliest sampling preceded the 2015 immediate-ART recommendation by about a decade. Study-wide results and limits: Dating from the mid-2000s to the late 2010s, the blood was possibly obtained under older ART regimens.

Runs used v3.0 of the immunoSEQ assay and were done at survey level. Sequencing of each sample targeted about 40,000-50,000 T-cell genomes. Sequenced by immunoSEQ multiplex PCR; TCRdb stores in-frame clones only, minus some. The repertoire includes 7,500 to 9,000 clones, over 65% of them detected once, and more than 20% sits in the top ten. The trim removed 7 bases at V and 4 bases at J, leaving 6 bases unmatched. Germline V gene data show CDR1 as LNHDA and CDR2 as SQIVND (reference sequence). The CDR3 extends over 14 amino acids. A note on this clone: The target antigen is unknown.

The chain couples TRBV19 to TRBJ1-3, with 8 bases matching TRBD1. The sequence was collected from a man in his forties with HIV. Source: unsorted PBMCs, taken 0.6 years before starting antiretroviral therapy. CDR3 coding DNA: TGTGCCAGTATTCGGACAGGGTCAGGAAACACCATATATTTT. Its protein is CASIRTGSGNTIYF.